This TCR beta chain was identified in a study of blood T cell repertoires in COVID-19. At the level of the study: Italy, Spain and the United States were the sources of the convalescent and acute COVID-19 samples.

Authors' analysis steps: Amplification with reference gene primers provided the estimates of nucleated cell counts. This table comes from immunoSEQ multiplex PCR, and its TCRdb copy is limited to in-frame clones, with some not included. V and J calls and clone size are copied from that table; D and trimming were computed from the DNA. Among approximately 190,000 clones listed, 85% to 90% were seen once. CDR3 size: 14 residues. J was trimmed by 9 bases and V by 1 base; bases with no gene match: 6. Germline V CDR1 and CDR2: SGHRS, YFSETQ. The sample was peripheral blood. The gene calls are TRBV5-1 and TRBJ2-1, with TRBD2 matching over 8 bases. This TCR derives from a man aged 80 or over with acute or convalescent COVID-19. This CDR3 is CASSLQRESSEQFF. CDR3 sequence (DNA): TGCGCCAGCAGCTTGCAGCGGGAGTCCAGTGAGCAGTTCTTC.